This TCR beta chain was captured by sequencing in a study of blood T cell repertoires in COVID-19. This table comes from immunoSEQ multiplex PCR, and its TCRdb copy is limited to in-frame clones, with some not included. The repertoire holds about 200,000 clones, with around 85% as singletons. V shed 5 bases, J shed 6 bases, and the junction held 7 bases outside the gene matches. Germline V gene data show CDR1 as SGHTA and CDR2 as FQGNSA. The CDR3 has 14 amino acids. The chain joins TRBV7-2 to TRBJ2-1; TRBD1 aligns across 7 bases. The clonotype was recovered from a man in his fifties or sixties with COVID-19, enrolled during active disease. The sequenced sample consisted of peripheral blood. The CDR3 bases are TGTGCCAGCAGCCCCCGACAGGGCCCCAATGAGCAGTTCTTC. Translating it yields CASSPRQGPNEQFF.